This TCR beta chain was recovered during a study of beta chain features in type 1 diabetes. Findings and caveats of the study: Whether HLA type influences TCRB rearrangement remained unresolved here. Researchers cautioned that cDNA sequencing could over-represent cells with high TCR expression.

A single heparinised blood sample, averaging around 120 mL, was obtained per donor. Using CD45RO/CCR7/CD25/CD127/CD95/CD27, CD4+ naive, central memory, regulatory and stem cell-like memory cells were sorted. This clone was detected once. Its matching antigen is unknown. The CDR3 covers 15 residues. CDR1 and CDR2 from the germline V gene are LNHNV and YYDKDF (reference sequence). V shed 3 bases and J shed 9 bases, with 17 bases lying between them. Expressed TCRB transcripts were sequenced, since all the RNA that had been isolated was reverse transcribed. Using immunoSEQ multiplex PCR, the repertoire was profiled, and TCRdb retains in-frame clones only, with some absent. The table includes 250,000 to 400,000 clones, 11% to 15% detected once.

The clonotype comes from a young man in good health. The chain combines TRBV15 with TRBJ1-4, with D maybe TRBD1 (6 bases). The sequenced sample consisted of central memory CD4+ T cells from blood. CDR3 sequence reads: CATSRGGGQGQKLFF. The DNA of the CDR3 is TGTGCCACCAGCAGGGGTGGGGGCCAGGGGCAAAAACTGTTTTTT.